A single sample is the source of the 3 T cell receptor beta chains below, sequenced in a study of naive and memory T cell subsets. Study-wide results and limits: Possibly reflecting memory cells re-expressing CD45RA, a few larger clonotypes occurred in naive repertoires, especially CD8.

These TCRs are of unknown antigen specificity. Both TRBC1 and TRBC2 were covered by a beta constant-region primer of two equimolar oligonucleotides. Ligated cDNA was amplified by four rounds of PCR with nested alpha and beta constant-region primers and SP2. Each CDR3 protein is one row after TCRdb ran MiXCR on the UMI-ligation and nested PCR reads. The table lists about 90,000 distinct CDR3 sequences, around 11% of them singletons, with approximately 0.14% in the top ten. The sample consisted of naive CD4+ T cells from blood. The origin of the receptors is a human donor in good health.

This clonotype showed up many times. V and J are TRBV20-1 and TRBJ2-7; D ambiguous. Trimming took 6 bases from V and 3 from J, leaving 9 bases between them. Germline-derived CDR1 and CDR2 are DFQATT and SNEGSKA (reference sequence). This CDR3 is 11 amino acids long. CDR3 DNA sequence: TGCAGTGCCCGCTGGAACTACGAGCAGTACTTC. Translated: CSARWNYEQYF.

This clonotype was counted many times. The rearrangement uses TRBV29-1 and TRBJ2-7; tentative D call: TRBD1 (6 bases). This CDR3 region has 14 residues. The V end lost 6 bases, the J end lost 3 bases, and 18 bases lay between the germline ends. CDR1 is SQVTM and CDR2 is ANQGSEA in the germline V gene. As DNA, the CDR3 is TGCAGCGTCCCTGGCAGGGGAAACATCTACGAGCAGTACTTC. This encodes CSVPGRGNIYEQYF.

This clonotype was recorded a few times. The chain couples TRBV18 to TRBJ2-7, with a weak D call TRBD1 (6 bases). V was pared by 3 bases and J by 2 bases, with 14 bases between. Germline values: CDR1 KGHSH, CDR2 LQKENI. This CDR3 contains 15 residues. The CDR3 sequence is CASSPLGTPTYEQYF. CDR3 sequence (DNA): TGTGCCAGCTCACCCTTGGGGACACCAACCTACGAGCAGTACTTC.